This entry concerns a single T cell receptor (beta chain). This sample was taken from a study of blood T cell repertoires in COVID-19. Study in general: Whether acute or convalescent, the COVID-19 samples came from the United States, Italy and Spain. The cDNA or gDNA used as material had been derived from T cells, B-cell-depleted T cells, or PBMCs.

The authors' processing: Reference gene primer amplification in the assay estimated nucleated cell counts. Some clones are missing from TCRdb's copy, which holds only in-frame ones; the method was immunoSEQ multiplex PCR. V and J calls and clone size follow that table, whereas D and trimming were derived from the DNA. Of under 80,000 clones in the sample, roughly 80% were seen once. V was cut by 4 bases and J by 3 bases, with 7 bases left in between. This CDR3 region has 13 residues. Germline-derived CDR1 and CDR2 are KGHSH and LQKENI. The sequence derives from an elderly woman with active or convalescent COVID-19. Sequenced: peripheral blood. J is TRBJ2-1 and V is TRBV18; D not certain. This CDR3 is CASSQQIYNEQFF. As DNA, the CDR3 is TGTGCCAGCTCACAACAGATCTACAATGAGCAGTTCTTC.